This is a list of T cell receptor beta chains from one sample in a study of regulatory T cells in long-lasting Graves disease. TCRdb re-called the reads with MiXCR, one entry per CDR3 protein. The sample yields some 560 distinct CDR3 sequences, roughly two thirds seen once. This material consisted of peripheral blood mononuclear cells (PBMCs), taken with antithyroid drug treatment, in newly diagnosed or persistent Graves disease (not recorded which). These receptors all come from a female donor with Graves disease. Each CDR3 is given with its conserved first and last residue. The D gene is left open where the match is weak. Only part of the rows carry a size: once, few, many, or a class if the clone is expanded.

v_call: TRBV13; clone_size: once; j_call: TRBJ1-4; d_call: NA; cdr3_aa: CASSQTGLGEKLFF; cdr3_nt: TGTGCCAGCAGCCAAACAGGGCTGGGGGAAAAACTGTTTTTT
v_call: TRBV12-3/TRBV12-4; clone_size: few; j_call: TRBJ1-2; d_call: NA; cdr3_aa: CASSLRTDTEGTF; cdr3_nt: TGTGCCAGCAGTTTACGGACGGACACGGAGGGGACCTTC
v_call: TRBV19; clone_size: few; j_call: TRBJ2-4; d_call: NA; cdr3_aa: CASSIDLAQGILNIQYF; cdr3_nt: TGTGCCAGTAGTATAGATCTCGCACAGGGAATCTTAAACATTCAGTACTTC
v_call: TRBV5-1; clone_size: NA; j_call: TRBJ2-4; d_call: TRBD2; cdr3_aa: CASSLGVAGSNIQYF; cdr3_nt: TGCGCCAGCAGCTTGGGAGTAGCGGGTTCGAACATTCAGTACTTC
v_call: TRBV9; clone_size: few; j_call: TRBJ2-1; d_call: TRBD2; cdr3_aa: CASSVAPSGGIPGEQFF; cdr3_nt: TGTGCCAGCAGCGTAGCGCCTAGCGGGGGCATCCCGGGCGAGCAGTTCTTC
v_call: TRBV4-2; clone_size: NA; j_call: TRBJ1-2; d_call: NA; cdr3_aa: CASSQAPGRGDYGYTF; cdr3_nt: TGTGCCAGCAGCCAAGCACCCGGCCGGGGAGACTATGGCTACACCTTC
v_call: TRBV23-1; clone_size: NA; j_call: TRBJ2-2; d_call: NA; cdr3_aa: CASSQSPSQRNTGELFF; cdr3_nt: TGCGCCAGCAGTCAATCCCCTAGTCAAAGAAACACCGGGGAGCTGTTTTTT
v_call: TRBV6-2/TRBV6-3; clone_size: NA; j_call: TRBJ1-2; d_call: TRBD1; cdr3_aa: CASRSDRGHGYTF; cdr3_nt: TGTGCCAGCAGGTCTGACAGGGGGCACGGCTACACCTTC
v_call: TRBV4-1; clone_size: NA; j_call: TRBJ1-1; d_call: NA; cdr3_aa: CASSQDSSLFEAFF; cdr3_nt: TGCGCCAGCAGCCAAGATTCATCCCTGTTTGAAGCTTTCTTT
v_call: TRBV19; clone_size: few; j_call: TRBJ1-1; d_call: NA; cdr3_aa: CASKSILTGDSGGTEAFF; cdr3_nt: TGTGCCAGTAAGTCCATCCTAACCGGAGACTCCGGGGGCACTGAAGCTTTCTTT